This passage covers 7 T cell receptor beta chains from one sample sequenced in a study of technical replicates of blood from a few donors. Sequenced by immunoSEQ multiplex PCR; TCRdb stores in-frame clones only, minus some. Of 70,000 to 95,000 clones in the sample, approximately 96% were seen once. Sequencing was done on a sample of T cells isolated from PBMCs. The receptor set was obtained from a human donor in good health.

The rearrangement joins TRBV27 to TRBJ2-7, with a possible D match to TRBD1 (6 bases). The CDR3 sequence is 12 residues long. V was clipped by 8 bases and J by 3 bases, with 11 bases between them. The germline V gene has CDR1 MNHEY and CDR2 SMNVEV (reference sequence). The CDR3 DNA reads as TGTGCCAGCGGGGGCTGGGGCTACGAGCAGTACTTC. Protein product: CASGGWGYEQYF.

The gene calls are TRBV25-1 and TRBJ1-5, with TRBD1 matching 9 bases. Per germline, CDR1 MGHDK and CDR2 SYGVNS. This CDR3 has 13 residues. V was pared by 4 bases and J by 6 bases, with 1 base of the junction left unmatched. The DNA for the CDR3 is TGTGCCAGCAGTGGGACAGGGGTTCAGCCCCAGCATTTT. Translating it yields CASSGTGVQPQHF.

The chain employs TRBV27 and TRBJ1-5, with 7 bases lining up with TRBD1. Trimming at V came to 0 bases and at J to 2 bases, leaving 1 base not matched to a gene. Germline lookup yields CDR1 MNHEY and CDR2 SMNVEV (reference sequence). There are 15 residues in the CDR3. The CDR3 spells CASSLSGTGNQPQHF. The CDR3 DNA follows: TGTGCCAGCAGTTTATCCGGGACAGGCAATCAGCCCCAGCATTTT.

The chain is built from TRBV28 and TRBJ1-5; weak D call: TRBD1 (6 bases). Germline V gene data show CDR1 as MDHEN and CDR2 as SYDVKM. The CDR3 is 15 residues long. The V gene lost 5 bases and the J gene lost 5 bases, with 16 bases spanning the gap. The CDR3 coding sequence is TGTGCCAGCAGTCGCCTCTACAGGGCATATCAGCCCCAGCATTTT. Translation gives CASSRLYRAYQPQHF.

The CDR3 is CASGFYRGSEAFF. In DNA, the CDR3 is TGTGCCAGCGGGTTCTACAGGGGTTCTGAAGCTTTCTTT. The chain joins TRBV6-1 to TRBJ1-1; 7 bases agree with TRBD1. The CDR3 totals 13 residues. V shed 8 bases, J shed 6 bases, and the junction held 9 bases outside the gene matches. Looked up from germline, CDR1 is MNHNS and CDR2 is SASEGT.

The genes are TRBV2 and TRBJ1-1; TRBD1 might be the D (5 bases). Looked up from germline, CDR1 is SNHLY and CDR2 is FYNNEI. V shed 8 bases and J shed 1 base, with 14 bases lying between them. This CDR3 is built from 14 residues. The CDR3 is CASPPGGTNTEAFF. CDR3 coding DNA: TGTGCCAGCCCCCCGGGGGGAACGAACACTGAAGCTTTCTTT.

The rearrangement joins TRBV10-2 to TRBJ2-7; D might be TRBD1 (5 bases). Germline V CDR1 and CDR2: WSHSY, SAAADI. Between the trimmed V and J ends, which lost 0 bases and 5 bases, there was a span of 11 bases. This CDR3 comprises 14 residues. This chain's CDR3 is CASSESAGSHEQYF. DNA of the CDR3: TGCGCCAGCAGTGAGTCGGCAGGGTCCCACGAGCAGTACTTC.